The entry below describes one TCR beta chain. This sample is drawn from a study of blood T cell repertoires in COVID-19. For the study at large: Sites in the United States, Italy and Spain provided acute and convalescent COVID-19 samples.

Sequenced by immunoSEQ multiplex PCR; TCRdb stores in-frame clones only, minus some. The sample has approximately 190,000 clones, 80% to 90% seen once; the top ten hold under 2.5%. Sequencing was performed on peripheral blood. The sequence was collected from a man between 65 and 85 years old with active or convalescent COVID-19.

The CDR3 here is CASSVGQGEAFF. The CDR3 region has the DNA TGTGCCAGCAGTGTGGGTCAGGGTGAAGCTTTCTTT. The chain couples TRBV25-1 to TRBJ1-1; tentatively, D is TRBD1 (5 bases). The CDR3 extends over 12 amino acids. Between the trimmed V and J ends, which lost 4 bases and 7 bases, there was a span of 10 bases. Germline CDR1 MGHDK, CDR2 SYGVNS.